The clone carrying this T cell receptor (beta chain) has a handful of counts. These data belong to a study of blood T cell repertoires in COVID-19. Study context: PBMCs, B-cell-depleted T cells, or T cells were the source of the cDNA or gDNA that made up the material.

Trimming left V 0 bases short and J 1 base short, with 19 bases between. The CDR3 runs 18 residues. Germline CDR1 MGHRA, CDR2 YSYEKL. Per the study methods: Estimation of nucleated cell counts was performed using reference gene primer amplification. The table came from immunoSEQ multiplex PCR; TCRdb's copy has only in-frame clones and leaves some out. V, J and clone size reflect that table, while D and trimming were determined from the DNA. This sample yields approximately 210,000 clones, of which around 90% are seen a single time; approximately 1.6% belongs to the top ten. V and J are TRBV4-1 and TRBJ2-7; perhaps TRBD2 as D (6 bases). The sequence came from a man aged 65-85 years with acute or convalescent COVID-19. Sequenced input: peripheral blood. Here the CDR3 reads CASSQDQSGLATSYEQYF. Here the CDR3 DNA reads TGCGCCAGCAGCCAAGATCAGTCGGGGCTAGCGACTTCCTACGAGCAGTACTTC.